The TCR beta chain described here comes from a study of tumor-infiltrating lymphocytes in primary liver carcinoma. Without any cell sorting, roughly 18-31 mg of bulk tissue yielded co-extracted RNA and DNA. Every patient had chronic HBV infection and was treatment-naive. On this clonotype: The antigen remains unidentified.

The CDR3 runs to 13 residues. The V end was cut by 5 bases, the J end by 13 bases, with 15 bases between. CDR1 SGHAT and CDR2 FQDESV come from the germline V gene (reference sequence). Study-level results: Tumors and blood were compared for top-250-clone fraction, and tumors had the significantly higher value (p = 0.039).

A primer in the constant region served to generate TCR beta cDNA from roughly 450 ng of total RNA. ARM-PCR, slightly modified, supplied the TCR beta libraries through three nested multiplex PCR rounds. Forward primers for TRBV1-TRBV30 and a C-beta reverse primer served the first two PCR rounds, at around 9 cycles each. One entry per CDR3 protein results from TCRdb running MiXCR on the multiplex PCR reads. The data hold 40,000 to 45,000 distinct CDR3 sequences, with over 70% observed a single time. The sample taken for sequencing was liver tumor tissue from sampling region 2. As for subset: tumor region T2, inferior pole. The chain combines TRBV11-1 with TRBJ1-6; TRBD1 is a possible D gene (5 bases). The source is a middle-aged man with primary liver carcinoma and hepatitis B virus infection. The CDR3 is CASSGALVSPLHF. CDR3 coding DNA: TGTGCCAGCAGCGGGGCACTGGTTTCGCCCCTCCACTTT.